This entry concerns a single T cell receptor (beta chain). The CDR3 is 14 residues long. Between the trimmed V and J ends, which lost 1 base and 7 bases, there was a span of 13 bases. Germline V gene sequence: CDR1 SGHAT, CDR2 FQNNGV. The source of the sample is a study of OX40 agonist ivuxolimab in advanced cancers. The wider study: Patient treatment consisted of intravenous ivuxolimab administration every 2 weeks at 0.01 to 10 mg/kg. The study reported partial responses in three patients: one hepatocellular carcinoma, two cutaneous melanoma.

TCRdb keeps only in-frame clones here, not all; method: immunoSEQ multiplex PCR. The sample consists of about 73,000 clones, 88% of them appearing once. The chain recombines TRBV11-2 with TRBJ1-1, with unresolved D. Material: CD4+ or CD8+ T cells sorted from blood, obtained in a trial of the OX40 agonist ivuxolimab. This clonotype was sampled from an adult with an advanced solid tumor such as melanoma, head and neck, liver or kidney cancer. CDR3 loop: CASSLGWVLGEAFF. CDR3 DNA: TGTGCCAGCAGCTTAGGATGGGTTTTGGGTGAAGCTTTCTTT. The variable domain in full, with the rest retrieved from reference TRBV11-2 and TRBJ1-1, is EAGVAQSPRYKIIEKRQSVAFWCNPISGHATLYWYQQILGQGPKLLIQFQNNGVVDDSQLPKDRFSAERLKGVDSTLKIQPAKLEDSAVYLCASSLGWVLGEAFFGQGTRLTVV.